Below, 8 T cell receptor beta chains from the same sample are listed, as sequenced in a study of memory CD4+ T cells and cytomegalovirus serostatus. Single viable CD3+CD4+CD8-CD45RO+ cells were sorted as the memory CD4+ T cells. Clones were read by immunoSEQ multiplex PCR, and TCRdb kept only the in-frame ones, dropping some. In the table there are tens of thousands of clones, roughly 78% of which are singletons. Sequencing was done on a sample of memory CD4+ T cells from blood. Receptors were obtained from an adult in good health and CMV-seronegative.

This clone has only a few counts. This chain uses TRBV6-6 with TRBJ1-2; TRBD1 is a possible D gene (5 bases). CDR1 is MNHNY and CDR2 is SVGAGI in the germline V gene (reference sequence). The CDR3 sequence is 16 residues long. Trimming left V 4 bases short and J 4 bases short, with 19 bases between. The CDR3 loop is CASSSVTGTDTYGYTF. DNA for the CDR3: TGTGCCAGCAGTTCGGTGACCGGGACTGATACCTATGGCTACACCTTC.

The chain recombines TRBV18 with TRBJ2-5, with D unclear. Per the germline V gene, CDR1 is KGHSH and CDR2 is LQKENI. V was cut by 6 bases and J by 2 bases, with 16 bases left in between. The CDR3 covers 15 residues. The CDR3 sequence: CASSPRTGEQETQYF. As DNA, the CDR3 is TGTGCCAGCTCCCCCAGGACCGGCGAGCAAGAGACCCAGTACTTC. The complete variable domain, with remaining parts taken from reference TRBV18 and TRBJ2-5, reads NAGVMQNPRHLVRRRGQEARLRCSPMKGHSHVYWYRQLPEEGLKFMVYLQKENIIDESGMPKERFSAEFPKEGPSILRIQQVVRGDSAAYFCASSPRTGEQETQYFGPGTRLLVL.

This chain uses TRBV6-5 with TRBJ1-1; D gene uncertain. CDR1 and CDR2 (germline): MNHEY, SVGAGI. V shed 0 bases and J shed 1 base, with 6 bases lying between them. This CDR3 comprises 14 residues. The CDR3 DNA reads as TGTGCCAGCAGTTACTCGGCAGCGAACACTGAAGCTTTCTTT. It is translated as CASSYSAANTEAFF.

The rearrangement joins TRBV7-2 to TRBJ2-4, with D possibly TRBD2 on 5 matching bases. Trimming left V 3 bases short and J 0 bases short, with 9 bases between. CDR3 length equals 15 residues. Germline values: CDR1 SGHTA, CDR2 FQGNSA. CDR3: CASSFPLAAKNIQYF. CDR3 coding DNA: TGTGCCAGCAGCTTTCCCCTAGCAGCCAAAAACATTCAGTACTTC.

V gene TRBV30 combines with J gene TRBJ2-1; D remains ambiguous. Germline V gives CDR1 GTSNPN, CDR2 SVGIG (reference sequence). Trimming cost V 0 bases and J 4 bases, with 7 bases left between them. The CDR3 loop spans 13 amino acids. The CDR3 is CAWSVGAYNEQFF. CDR3 DNA sequence: TGTGCCTGGAGTGTTGGAGCATACAATGAGCAGTTCTTC.

This chain joins TRBV10-3 and TRBJ2-3, with D possibly TRBD1 on 6 matching bases. The V gene's germline CDR1 is ENHRY and CDR2 SYGVKD. Trimming took 7 bases from V and 5 from J, leaving 16 bases between them. CDR3 length equals 14 residues. CDR3: CAINKETGRDTQYF. The CDR3 nucleotides are TGTGCCATCAATAAAGAGACAGGCAGAGATACGCAGTATTTT.

This chain links TRBV7-6 with TRBJ1-2; TRBD1 might be the D (5 bases). V shed 3 bases and J shed 1 base, with 18 bases lying between them. The CDR3 contains 17 residues. Germline assignment: CDR1 SGHVS and CDR2 FNYEAQ. This CDR3 reads CASSLSSGAGLNYGYTF. DNA of the CDR3: TGTGCCAGCAGCTTGTCGTCTGGGGCAGGCCTTAACTATGGCTACACCTTC.

The chain uses TRBV7-2 and TRBJ1-2; D is unclear. Trimming stripped 4 bases from V and 8 bases from J, with 23 bases between. This CDR3 region has 16 residues. CDR1 and CDR2 (germline): SGHTA, FQGNSA. The CDR3 protein is CASSSTPAGSLGGYTF. CDR3 in DNA: TGTGCCAGCAGCTCCACCCCCGCGGGCTCCCTAGGAGGCTACACCTTC. The whole variable domain, remainder taken from reference TRBV7-2 and TRBJ1-2, is GAGVSQSPSNKVTEKGKDVELRCDPISGHTALYWYRQSLGQGLEFLIYFQGNSAPDKSGLPSDRFSAERTGGSVSTLTIQRTQQEDSAVYLCASSSTPAGSLGGYTFGSGTRLTVV.